The TCR beta chain under discussion was sequenced for a study of blood T cell repertoires in COVID-19 (dated by TCRdb to about 2020). About the study as a whole: Samples covering the acute and convalescent phases of COVID-19 were provided by collaborators in the United States, Italy and Spain. The material from the prospective study consisted of cDNA or gDNA derived from T cells, B-cell-depleted T cells, or PBMCs. The dataset comprised deeply sampled blood TCRbeta repertoires from subjects exposed to, actively infected with, or recovered from COVID-19. The repertoires were released in a freely available public database intended as a resource for research on the immune response to SARS-CoV-2. Samples came from the ongoing ImmuneRACE study (first 160 participants) plus 1,254 subjects from 6 global collaborators. Nearly every sample came with metadata listing a de-identified subject ID, COVID-19 status, age in years and sex. Where available, HLA class I and class II types were taken from metadata supplied by the sample provider and were not determined by assay-based typing.

Trimming takes 5 bases off V and 4 bases off J; junction bases not matched to a gene: 2. The CDR3 contains 12 residues, cysteine and phenylalanine counted. This entry keeps only the CDR3 DNA: 36 bases, framed from base 1. CDR1 SQVTM and CDR2 ANQGSEA are derived from the germline V gene. Remarks on this clone: Its target antigen remains unknown. Base qualities were left out, and no much larger clone turns up one base away.

Broader findings and caveats from the paper: Clinical and demographic metadata were provided uncurated, with the amount varying by source and participant.

The immunoSEQ Assay, a bias-controlled multiplex PCR, was used to amplify TCRbeta CDR3 regions from genomic DNA. As for the original processing: The number of nucleated cells in each sample was estimated by amplification of reference gene primers within the assay. To quantify the absolute abundance of each unique TCRbeta CDR3 rearrangement, sequence reads were collapsed and filtered. For each sample, productive Simpson clonality was calculated as the square root of Simpson's diversity index over productive rearrangements. The table comes from immuneACCESS by way of TCRdb, which keeps in-frame sequences with V and J called. Part of the clones is missing from these tables; in studies checked, under half for an unresolved V gene and the rest for unknown reasons. V and J calls and clone size are those listed in that table; D and trimming were worked out from the DNA. This sample is represented by fewer than 400,000 clones; around 80% of them were singletons. Jointly, the top ten make up 2.5% to 3% of the sample.

The collaborating institutions used their own protocols to collect whole blood in K2EDTA tubes. For TCRbeta analysis, collaborators shipped samples as frozen whole blood, isolated PBMCs, or DNA extracted from either of those sample types. The specimen was peripheral blood. The receptor comes from a man aged 25-45 years with active or convalescent COVID-19. The chain couples TRBV29-1 to TRBJ1-2, with TRBD1 matching 9 junction bases. The nucleotides are TGCAGCGTTCTGACAGGGGGCTATGGCTACACCTTC. Its coded protein is CSVLTGGYGYTF.